Sequencing of this TCR beta chain was carried out in a study of shared clonotypes between healthy human individuals. Running of the assay took place at deep level. Assay used: immunoSEQ multiplex PCR; TCRdb lists only in-frame clones, some missing. The repertoire holds about a million clones, roughly 80% seen once, with 0.89% in the top ten. This CDR3 comprises 16 residues. With 6 bases clipped from V and 2 bases from J, the junction kept 9 bases outside the gene matches. Germline CDR1 LGHNA, CDR2 YNFKEQ. This chain links TRBV4-2 with TRBJ2-7, with 11 bases fitting TRBD2. The specimen sequenced was memory CD4+ T cells from PBMCs. The subset was: CD45RA-negative fraction. The sequence was obtained from a man younger than 35 in good health. Some clones in this sample may be carry-over from other donors' samples. As DNA, the CDR3 is TGTGCCAGCAGTCGGTTAGCGGGAGGGTACACCTACGAGCAGTACTTC. Translation: CASSRLAGGYTYEQYF.